This T cell receptor (beta chain) was recovered during a study of PD-L1 blockade in urothelial cancer. Every PCR received spiked-in synthetic TCR analog templates. Here immunoSEQ multiplex PCR was the method, and the copy in TCRdb shows in-frame clones only, minus some. The repertoire holds over 15,000 clones, with about 85% as singletons. Germline V gene data show CDR1 as SGHTA and CDR2 as FQGNSA. With 5 bases removed from V and 1 base from J, the gap between germline ends came to 8 bases. This CDR3 spans 13 amino acids. The sample consisted of PBMCs, taken around atezolizumab (anti-PD-L1) treatment. This clonotype originated in a man aged 50-59 years with urothelial cancer. This chain links TRBV7-2 with TRBJ1-1; D might be TRBD1 (6 bases). The CDR3 nucleotides read TGTGCCAGCAGCACACAGGGGAACACTGAAGCTTTCTTT. Amino acid sequence: CASSTQGNTEAFF.